This T cell receptor beta chain came from a study of blood T cell repertoires in COVID-19. The wider study: Samples taken during acute and convalescent COVID-19 were collected in the United States, Italy and Spain.

Trimming removed 4 bases at V and 0 bases at J, with 12 bases between. This CDR3 spans 15 amino acids. Germline lookup yields CDR1 MDHEN and CDR2 SYDVKM. Recovered participants had two consecutive negative NP/OP PCR tests, healthcare professional clearance, or symptom resolution. The assay was immunoSEQ multiplex PCR, and TCRdb's table has in-frame clones only and misses some. The table includes about 320,000 clones, roughly nine tenths detected once. Sequencing was performed on PBMCs or T cells enriched from blood (not recorded which). The receptor comes from a man aged 60 to 69 who had recovered from COVID-19. J is TRBJ1-2 and V is TRBV28; maybe TRBD1 (6 bases). CDR3 bases: TGTGCCAGCAGTTCCCTGGACAGAGCTAACTATGGCTACACCTTC. This gives the protein CASSSLDRANYGYTF.